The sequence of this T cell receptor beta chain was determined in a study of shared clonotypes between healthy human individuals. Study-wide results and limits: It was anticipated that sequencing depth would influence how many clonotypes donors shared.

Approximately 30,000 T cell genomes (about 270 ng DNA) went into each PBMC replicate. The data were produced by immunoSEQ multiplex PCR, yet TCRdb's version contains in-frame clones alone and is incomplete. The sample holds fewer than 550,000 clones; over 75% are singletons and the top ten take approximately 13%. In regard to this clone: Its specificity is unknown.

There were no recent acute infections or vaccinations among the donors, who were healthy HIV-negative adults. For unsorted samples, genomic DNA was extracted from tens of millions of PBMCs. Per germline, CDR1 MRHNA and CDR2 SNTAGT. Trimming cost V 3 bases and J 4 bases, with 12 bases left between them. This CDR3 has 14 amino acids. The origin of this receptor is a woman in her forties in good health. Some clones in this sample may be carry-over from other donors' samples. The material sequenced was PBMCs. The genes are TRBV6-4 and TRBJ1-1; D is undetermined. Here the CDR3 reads CASSEWPSGTEAFF. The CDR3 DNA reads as TGTGCCAGCAGTGAGTGGCCTTCGGGCACTGAAGCTTTCTTT.